The clone carrying this T cell receptor (beta chain) was detected ten times or more. It was RNA transcripts that yielded the amplified TCR beta CDR3 regions. The TCR CDR3 was amplified in a first-round RT-PCR using the HTBI primer set. Each CDR3 protein is one row after TCRdb ran MiXCR on the multiplex PCR reads. The table shows hundreds of thousands of distinct CDR3 sequences, with around 14% occurring only once. The data derive from a study of T cells in Graves' hyperthyroidism and ophthalmopathy. Trimming took off 3 bases at V and 4 bases at J, with 6 bases between the two ends. Germline V gives CDR1 DFQATT, CDR2 SNEGSKA (reference sequence). The CDR3 consists of 11 residues.

The rearrangement uses TRBV20-1 and TRBJ1-2; D remains ambiguous. This TCR was recovered from a woman aged 25 to 45 with Graves' hyperthyroidism. Sequenced sample: blood. CDR3 nucleotide sequence: TGCAGTGCTAGTCAGTCCTATGGCTACACCTTC. It encodes CSASQSYGYTF.